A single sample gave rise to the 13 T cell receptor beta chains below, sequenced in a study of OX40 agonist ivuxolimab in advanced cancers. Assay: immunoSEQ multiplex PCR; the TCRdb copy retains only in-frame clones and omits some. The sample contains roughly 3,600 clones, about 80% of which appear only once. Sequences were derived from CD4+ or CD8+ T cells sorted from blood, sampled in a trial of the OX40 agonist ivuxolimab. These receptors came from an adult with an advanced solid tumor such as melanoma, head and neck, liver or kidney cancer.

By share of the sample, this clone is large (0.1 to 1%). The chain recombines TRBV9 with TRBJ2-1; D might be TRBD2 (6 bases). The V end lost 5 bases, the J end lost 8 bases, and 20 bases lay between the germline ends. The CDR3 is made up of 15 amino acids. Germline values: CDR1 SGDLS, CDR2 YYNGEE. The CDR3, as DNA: TGTGCCAGCAGTGTATTAACGGGGGAAGTCGATGAGCAGTTCTTC. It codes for CASSVLTGEVDEQFF.

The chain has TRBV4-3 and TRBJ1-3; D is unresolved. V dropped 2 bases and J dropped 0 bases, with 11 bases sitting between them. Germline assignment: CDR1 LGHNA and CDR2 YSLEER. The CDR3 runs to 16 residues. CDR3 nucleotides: TGCGCCAGCAGCCAAAACAGTTTTAGCTCTGGAAACACCATATATTTT. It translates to CASSQNSFSSGNTIYF.

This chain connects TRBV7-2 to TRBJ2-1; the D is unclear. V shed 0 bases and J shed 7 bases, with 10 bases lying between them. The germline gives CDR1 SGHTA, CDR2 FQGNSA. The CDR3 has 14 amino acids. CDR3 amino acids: CASSLAGMWNEQFF. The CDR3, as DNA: TGTGCCAGCAGCTTAGCGGGAATGTGGAATGAGCAGTTCTTC.

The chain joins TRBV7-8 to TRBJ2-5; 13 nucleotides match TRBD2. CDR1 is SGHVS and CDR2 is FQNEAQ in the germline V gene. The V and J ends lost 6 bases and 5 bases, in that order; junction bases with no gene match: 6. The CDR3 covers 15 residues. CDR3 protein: CASRPTSGRAETQYF. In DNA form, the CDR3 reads TGTGCCAGCAGGCCAACTAGCGGGAGGGCCGAGACCCAGTACTTC.

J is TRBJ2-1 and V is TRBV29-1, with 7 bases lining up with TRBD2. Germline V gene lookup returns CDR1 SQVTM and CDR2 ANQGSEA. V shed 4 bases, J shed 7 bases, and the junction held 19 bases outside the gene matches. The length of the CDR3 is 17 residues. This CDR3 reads CSVAPHDREAPGNEQFF. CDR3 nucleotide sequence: TGCAGCGTTGCCCCGCATGATCGGGAGGCCCCAGGGAATGAGCAGTTCTTC.

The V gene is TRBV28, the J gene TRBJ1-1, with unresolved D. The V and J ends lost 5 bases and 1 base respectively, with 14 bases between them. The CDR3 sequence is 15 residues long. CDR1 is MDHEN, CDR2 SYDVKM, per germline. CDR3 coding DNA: TGTGCCAGCAGTCCGCTGACTGAAGGGAACACTGAAGCTTTCTTT. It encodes CASSPLTEGNTEAFF.

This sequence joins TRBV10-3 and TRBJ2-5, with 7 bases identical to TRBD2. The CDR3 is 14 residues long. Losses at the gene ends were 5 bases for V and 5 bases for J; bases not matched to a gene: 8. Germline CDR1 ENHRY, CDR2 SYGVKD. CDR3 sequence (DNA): TGTGCCATCAGTCCAGGGACTACCAAGGAGACCCAGTACTTC. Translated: CAISPGTTKETQYF.

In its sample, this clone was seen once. CDR3 loop: CASSFASQYEQYF. For the CDR3, the DNA is TGTGCCAGCAGCTTCGCTAGCCAGTACGAGCAGTACTTC. The genes are TRBV7-2 and TRBJ2-7; maybe TRBD2 (5 bases). Germline V gene data show CDR1 as SGHTA and CDR2 as FQGNSA. Trimming stripped 3 bases from V and 4 bases from J, with 10 bases between. The CDR3 is made up of 13 amino acids.

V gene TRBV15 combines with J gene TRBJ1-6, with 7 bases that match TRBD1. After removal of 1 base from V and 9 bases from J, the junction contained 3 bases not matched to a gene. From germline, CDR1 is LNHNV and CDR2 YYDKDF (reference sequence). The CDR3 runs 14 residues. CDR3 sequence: CATSRARQGSPLHF. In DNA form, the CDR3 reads TGTGCCACCAGCAGAGCCAGACAGGGTTCACCCCTCCACTTT.

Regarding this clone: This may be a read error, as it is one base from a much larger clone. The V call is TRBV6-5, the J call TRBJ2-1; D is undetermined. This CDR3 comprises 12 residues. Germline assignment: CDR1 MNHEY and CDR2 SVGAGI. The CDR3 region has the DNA TGTACCAGCACCACCGGGTACAATGAGCAGTTCTTC. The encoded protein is CTSTTGYNEQFF.

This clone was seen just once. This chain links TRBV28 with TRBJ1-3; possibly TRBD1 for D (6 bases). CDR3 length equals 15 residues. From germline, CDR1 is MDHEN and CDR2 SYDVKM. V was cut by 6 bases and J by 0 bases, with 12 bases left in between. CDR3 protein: CASRHDRNSGNTIYF. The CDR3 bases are TGTGCCAGCAGACATGACAGGAACTCTGGAAACACCATATATTTT. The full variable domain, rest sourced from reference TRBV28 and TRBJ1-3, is DVKVTQSSRYLVKRTGEKVFLECVQDMDHENMFWYRQDPGLGLRLIYFSYDVKMKEKGDIPEGYSVSREKKERFSLILESASTNQTSMYLCASRHDRNSGNTIYFGEGSWLTVV.

The CDR3 sequence: CASSSYTGTAHGDEQFF. The CDR3 nucleotides are TGTGCCAGCAGTTCCTACACCGGGACTGCGCATGGGGATGAGCAGTTCTTC. This chain joins TRBV27 and TRBJ2-1; tentatively, D is TRBD2 (6 bases). This CDR3 is built from 17 residues. The germline V gene encodes CDR1 MNHEY and CDR2 SMNVEV (reference sequence). The germline V and J ends were trimmed by 4 bases and 8 bases, with 24 bases remaining between them.

The CDR3 DNA reads TGTGCCAGCGCTACTAGCGGGGCTTACAATGAGCAGTTCTTC. As protein: CASATSGAYNEQFF. J is TRBJ2-1 and V is TRBV6-5; 10 nucleotides align to TRBD2. CDR1 and CDR2 from the germline V gene are MNHEY and SVGAGI. V was clipped by 8 bases and J by 4 bases; unmatched bases: 5. This CDR3 is built from 14 residues.